This T cell receptor beta chain was recovered during a study of blood T cells in healthy people across ages. This clonotype was counted between two and nine times. This CDR3 contains 13 residues. With 5 bases removed from V and 8 bases from J, the gap between germline ends came to 15 bases. Germline CDR1 SEHNR, CDR2 FQNEAQ (reference sequence). A second roughly 6 to 11 cycle PCR used barcoded and J-beta primers. TCRdb reprocessed the 5' RACE reads via MiXCR and lists one record per CDR3 protein. The data contain roughly 1 million distinct CDR3 sequences, about 23% of them seen just once; the ten biggest clones take up around 0.75%. Every sample had a minimum of 6 million PBMCs isolated. These data were likewise used in another study, on T cells of mothers and their children.

The sample taken for sequencing was blood. V and J are TRBV7-9 and TRBJ1-2; D might be TRBD1 (5 bases). The TCR comes from a girl aged 2-10 years in good health. The CDR3 loop is CASSPGLEFGYTF. The CDR3 region has the DNA TGTGCCAGCAGCCCGGGACTAGAGTTCGGCTACACCTTC.